This TCR beta chain stems from a study of regulatory T cells in long-lasting Graves disease. HTBI primers from iRepertoire and Arm-PCR of CDR3 regions yielded the TCR beta libraries. A single record per CDR3 protein comes from TCRdb applying MiXCR to the multiplex PCR reads. This table has roughly 250,000 distinct CDR3 sequences, approximately 18% appearing once. This CDR3 spans 15 amino acids. With V trimmed by 3 bases and J by 0 bases, 2 bases remained unmatched. Germline V gene lookup returns CDR1 SEHNR and CDR2 FQNEAQ (reference sequence). Documented time point: newly diagnosed GD, antithyroid drugs for less than 3 months. Isolated PBMC RNA provided the starting material for the TCR library. As a group, patients came from one endocrinology department in Xi'an, China. The sample also formed part of further work on T cells in Graves' hyperthyroidism and ophthalmopathy. As that report states: Carried out on the TCR CDR3, a first-round RT-PCR used the HTBI primer set.

The TCR originated in a woman in her thirties with Graves disease. The chain recombines TRBV7-9 with TRBJ2-5; TRBD1 agrees at 9 bases. Sequenced here: peripheral blood mononuclear cells (PBMCs), sampled at new diagnosis, from a patient treated with antithyroid drugs. CDR3 loop: CASSFGDRDQETQYF. The CDR3 region has the DNA TGTGCCAGCAGCTTCGGGGACAGGGACCAAGAGACCCAGTACTTC. Drawing the rest from reference TRBV7-9 and TRBJ2-5, the complete variable domain is DTGVSQNPRHKITKRGQNVTFRCDPISEHNRLYWYRQTLGQGPEFLTYFQNEAQLEKSRLLSDRFSAERPKGSFSTLEIQRTEQGDSAMYLCASSFGDRDQETQYFGPGTRLLVL.